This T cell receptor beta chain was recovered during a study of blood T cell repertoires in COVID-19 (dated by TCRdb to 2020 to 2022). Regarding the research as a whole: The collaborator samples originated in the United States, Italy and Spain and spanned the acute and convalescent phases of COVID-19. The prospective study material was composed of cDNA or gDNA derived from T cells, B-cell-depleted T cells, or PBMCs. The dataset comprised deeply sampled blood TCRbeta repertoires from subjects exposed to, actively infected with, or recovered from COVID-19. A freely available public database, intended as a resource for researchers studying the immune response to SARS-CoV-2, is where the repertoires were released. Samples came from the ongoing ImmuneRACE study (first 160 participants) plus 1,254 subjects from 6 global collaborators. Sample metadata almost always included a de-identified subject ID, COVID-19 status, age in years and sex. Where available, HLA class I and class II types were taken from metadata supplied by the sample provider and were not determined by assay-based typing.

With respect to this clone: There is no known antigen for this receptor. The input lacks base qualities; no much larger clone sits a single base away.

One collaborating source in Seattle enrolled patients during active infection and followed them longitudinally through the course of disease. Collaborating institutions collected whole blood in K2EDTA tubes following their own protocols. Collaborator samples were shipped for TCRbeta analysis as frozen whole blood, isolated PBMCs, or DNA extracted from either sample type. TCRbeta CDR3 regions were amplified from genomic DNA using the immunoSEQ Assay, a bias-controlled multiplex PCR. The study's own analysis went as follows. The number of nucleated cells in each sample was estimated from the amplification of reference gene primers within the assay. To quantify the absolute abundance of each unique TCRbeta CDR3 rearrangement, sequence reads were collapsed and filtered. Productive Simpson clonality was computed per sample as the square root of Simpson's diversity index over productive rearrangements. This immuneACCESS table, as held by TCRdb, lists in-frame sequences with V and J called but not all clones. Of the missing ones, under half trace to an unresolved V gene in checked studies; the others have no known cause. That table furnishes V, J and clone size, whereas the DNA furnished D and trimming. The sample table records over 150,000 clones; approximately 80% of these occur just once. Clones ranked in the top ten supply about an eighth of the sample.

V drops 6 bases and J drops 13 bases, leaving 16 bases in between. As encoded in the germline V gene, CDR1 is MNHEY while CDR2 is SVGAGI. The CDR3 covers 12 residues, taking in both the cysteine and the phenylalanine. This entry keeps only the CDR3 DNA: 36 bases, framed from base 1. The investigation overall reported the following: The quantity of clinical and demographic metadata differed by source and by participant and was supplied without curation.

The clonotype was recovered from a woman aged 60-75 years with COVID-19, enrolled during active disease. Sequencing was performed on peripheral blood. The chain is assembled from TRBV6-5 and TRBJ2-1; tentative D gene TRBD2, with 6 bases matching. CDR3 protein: CASRGTSFLQFF. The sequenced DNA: TGTGCCAGCAGAGGAACTAGCTTTCTCCAGTTCTTC.